These 26 T cell receptor beta chains were all obtained from the same sample, sequenced in a study of blood T cell repertoires in COVID-19. The data were produced by immunoSEQ multiplex PCR, yet TCRdb's version contains in-frame clones alone and is incomplete. Here the sample spans roughly 500,000 clones, about 85% being singletons. Sequencing input: PBMCs or T cells enriched from blood (not recorded which). The receptors were sampled from a woman aged 60-75 years who had recovered from COVID-19.

This clone was detected a few times. The gene calls are TRBV15 and TRBJ2-1, with 9 bases fitting TRBD2. Germline V lookup: CDR1 LNHNV, CDR2 YYDKDF (reference sequence). V trimming: 3 bases; J trimming: 7 bases; junction bases outside the gene matches: 4. The CDR3 loop spans 14 amino acids. The CDR3 is CATSRGLAGNEQFF. CDR3 coding DNA: TGTGCCACCAGCAGGGGACTAGCTGGGAATGAGCAGTTCTTC.

This rearrangement joins TRBV7-2 to TRBJ1-5, with 9 bases matching TRBD1. V lost 5 bases to trimming and J lost 7 bases; unmatched junction nucleotides: 12. This CDR3 is built from 16 residues. Germline lookup yields CDR1 SGHTA and CDR2 FQGNSA. The CDR3, as DNA: TGTGCCAGCAGCCTGGGGACAGGGAGAGTGACACAGCCCCAGCATTTT. This sequence encodes CASSLGTGRVTQPQHF.

The V gene is TRBV27, the J gene TRBJ1-5; no firm D call. The CDR3 consists of 13 residues. Germline CDR1 reads MNHEY; CDR2 reads SMNVEV (reference sequence). The V and J ends lost 3 bases and 9 bases respectively, with 12 bases between them. DNA of the CDR3: TGTGCCAGCAGTTTGGCAGGCCCACGGCCCCAGCATTTT. As protein: CASSLAGPRPQHF.

The chain uses TRBV2 and TRBJ2-7, with D perhaps matching TRBD1 (6 bases). This CDR3 is 12 amino acids long. The V end lost 7 bases, the J end lost 4 bases, and 11 bases lay between the germline ends. Germline CDR1 SNHLY, CDR2 FYNNEI. The CDR3 nucleotides read TGTGCCAGCAATACGGACAGTTACGAGCAGTACTTC. Its translation is CASNTDSYEQYF.

This clone was detected only once. V usage is TRBV3-1 (or the pseudogene TRBV3-2) and J usage is TRBJ2-3, with D possibly matching TRBD1 (6 bases). Germline V gene sequence: CDR1 LGHDT, CDR2 YNNKEL (reference sequence). CDR3 length: 17 amino acids. V dropped 4 bases and J dropped 3 bases, with 20 bases sitting between them. The CDR3 spells CASSLDGLGAGTDTQYF. In DNA, the CDR3 is TGTGCCAGCAGCCTTGACGGCTTGGGGGCTGGGACAGATACGCAGTATTTT.

CDR3 amino acids: CASSRQYYEQYF. CDR3 DNA: TGTGCCAGCAGTCGACAGTACTACGAGCAGTACTTC. This sequence joins TRBV6-5 and TRBJ2-7; a possible D gene is TRBD1 (5 bases). The germline V gene encodes CDR1 MNHEY and CDR2 SVGAGI. This CDR3 contains 12 residues. Trimming pared 5 bases from V and 3 bases from J, leaving 8 bases between.

This chain uses TRBV5-1 with TRBJ1-1; D is possibly TRBD1 (5 bases). Germline values: CDR1 SGHRS, CDR2 YFSETQ. Between the trimmed V and J ends, which lost 1 base and 4 bases, there was a span of 11 bases. The CDR3 consists of 14 residues. The CDR3 loop reads CASSLLAGTTEAFF. CDR3 DNA sequence: TGCGCCAGCAGCTTGTTAGCGGGGACCACTGAAGCTTTCTTT. Looking up the rest from reference TRBV5-1 and TRBJ1-1 gives the full variable domain: KAGVTQTPRYLIKTRGQQVTLSCSPISGHRSVSWYQQTPGQGLQFLFEYFSETQRNKGNFPGRFSGRQFSNSRSEMNVSTLELGDSALYLCASSLLAGTTEAFFGQGTRLTVV.

This clone was observed a single time. The chain joins TRBV5-6 to TRBJ1-5, with D maybe TRBD1 (6 bases). There are 18 residues in the CDR3. Germline loops: CDR1 SGHDT, CDR2 YYEEEE. V was cut by 0 bases and J by 7 bases, with 23 bases left in between. The CDR3 bases are TGTGCCAGCAGCTTGGCCACGGCCAGGGGCGGGGGTTGGCAGCCCCAGCATTTT. As protein: CASSLATARGGGWQPQHF.

The chain links TRBV5-1 to TRBJ1-6; possible D gene TRBD1, 6 bases. The V gene lost 6 bases and the J gene lost 6 bases, with 13 bases spanning the gap. The CDR3 covers 14 residues. Germline V gene sequence: CDR1 SGHRS, CDR2 YFSETQ. The CDR3 nucleotides read TGCGCCAGCACCCTGGACAGCCTTAATTCACCCCTCCACTTT. This translates into CASTLDSLNSPLHF.

The chain is built from TRBV6-5 and TRBJ1-2; a weak D match, TRBD1 (5 bases). The CDR3 covers 14 residues. V lost 6 bases and J 8 bases, leaving 19 bases between the germline ends. Germline lookup yields CDR1 MNHEY and CDR2 SVGAGI. The CDR3 sequence: CASSRSSRGRGYTF. As DNA, the CDR3 is TGTGCCAGCAGCCGCTCCTCTAGGGGTCGAGGCTACACCTTC.

This chain links TRBV9 with TRBJ2-3; D is undetermined. Deletions cut 0 bases from V and 5 bases from J, with 7 bases between. Germline V CDR1 and CDR2: SGDLS, YYNGEE. This CDR3 has 13 residues. The CDR3 reads CASSVVSGDTQYF. CDR3 bases: TGTGCCAGCAGCGTAGTGAGTGGAGATACGCAGTATTTT.

This chain links TRBV5-1 with TRBJ2-2; D is possibly TRBD1 (6 bases). This CDR3 has 14 residues. The V end was cut by 7 bases, the J end by 2 bases, with 12 bases between. The germline gives CDR1 SGHRS, CDR2 YFSETQ. CDR3 in DNA: TGCGCCAGCCGTTTGGGGGCTAACACCGGGGAGCTGTTTTTT. Protein: CASRLGANTGELFF. The whole variable domain, remainder taken from reference TRBV5-1 and TRBJ2-2, is KAGVTQTPRYLIKTRGQQVTLSCSPISGHRSVSWYQQTPGQGLQFLFEYFSETQRNKGNFPGRFSGRQFSNSRSEMNVSTLELGDSALYLCASRLGANTGELFFGEGSRLTVL.

The chain uses TRBV6-5 and TRBJ2-7, with TRBD1 matching 7 bases. The V gene's germline CDR1 is MNHEY and CDR2 SVGAGI. Trimming took 5 bases from V and 1 from J; bases not matched to a gene: 5. CDR3 length equals 14 residues. The CDR3 sequence: CASSSHRGSYEQYF. The DNA of the CDR3 is TGTGCCAGCAGTAGCCACAGGGGATCCTACGAGCAGTACTTC.

V and J are TRBV12-5 and TRBJ2-6, with D perhaps TRBD2 (6 bases). Trimming took 2 bases from V and 0 from J, leaving 20 bases between them. The CDR3 has 20 residues. Germline CDR1 reads LGHNT; CDR2 reads FRNRAP. The CDR3 DNA reads as TGTGCTAGTGGTTTGCCAGCGGGTGGGGGGTTCCTCTCTGGGGCCAACGTCCTGACTTTC. It yields the protein CASGLPAGGGFLSGANVLTF.

The rearrangement joins TRBV18 to TRBJ2-2, with unresolved D. V dropped 2 bases and J dropped 0 bases, with 13 bases sitting between them. The CDR3 totals 17 residues. Germline CDR1 and CDR2: KGHSH and LQKENI. CDR3 sequence: CASSPSSWSTNTGELFF. CDR3 bases: TGTGCCAGCTCACCAAGTTCTTGGAGTACGAACACCGGGGAGCTGTTTTTT.

V is TRBV19 and J is TRBJ2-2; a possible D gene is TRBD2 (6 bases). Germline CDR1 LNHDA, CDR2 SQIVND (reference sequence). With 3 bases removed from V and 1 base from J, the gap between germline ends came to 12 bases. The CDR3 length is 16 residues. CDR3 sequence reads: CASSIFQGGNTGELFF. The DNA for the CDR3 is TGTGCCAGTAGTATTTTCCAGGGAGGGAACACCGGGGAGCTGTTTTTT.

The gene calls are TRBV6-5 and TRBJ2-7, with TRBD1 matching over 8 bases. V lost 8 bases to trimming and J lost 4 bases; unmatched junction nucleotides: 10. Germline values: CDR1 MNHEY, CDR2 SVGAGI. CDR3 length: 14 amino acids. The CDR3 region is CASSLRQGAYEQYV. The CDR3 nucleotides read TGTGCCAGCTCCCTCAGGCAGGGGGCTTACGAGCAGTACGTC.

This chain joins TRBV2 and TRBJ1-5; the D gene is possibly TRBD1 (5 bases). The CDR3 has 13 residues. V lost 3 bases and J lost 9, with 12 bases in between. From germline, CDR1 is SNHLY and CDR2 FYNNEI. CDR3 sequence (DNA): TGTGCCAGCAGTGAGCAGGCCGGGGGGCCCCAGCATTTT. The encoded protein is CASSEQAGGPQHF.

The rearrangement joins TRBV5-4 to TRBJ2-3, with D perhaps matching TRBD1 (5 bases). The germline V gene encodes CDR1 SGHNT and CDR2 YYREEE (reference sequence). This CDR3 contains 17 residues. Trimming removed 1 base from V and 2 bases from J, with 17 bases in between. Written as DNA, the CDR3 is TGTGCCAGCAGCTTGAAGATTGGCCAGGGTCCCACAGATACGCAGTATTTT. Translation gives CASSLKIGQGPTDTQYF.

The V gene is TRBV2, the J gene TRBJ1-6; D is uncertain. The germline CDR1 and CDR2 sequences are SNHLY and FYNNEI. Deletions cut 0 bases from V and 9 bases from J, with 12 bases between. CDR3 length: 15 amino acids. The CDR3 DNA reads TGTGCCAGCAGTGAAGCGCGGGCCAAGGGTTCACCCCTCCACTTT. This sequence encodes CASSEARAKGSPLHF.

The CDR3: CASSPPLTGTGELFF. The CDR3 nucleotides are TGTGCCAGCAGCCCTCCCCTGACAGGCACCGGGGAGCTGTTTTTT. The J gene is TRBJ2-2, the V gene TRBV5-5; D is perhaps TRBD1 (6 bases). V was trimmed by 4 bases and J by 4 bases, leaving 14 bases between them. Germline V gene data show CDR1 as SGHKS and CDR2 as YYEKEE (reference sequence). The CDR3 loop spans 15 amino acids.

CDR3 protein: CASRRQGLNTGELFF. Written as DNA, the CDR3 is TGCGCCAGCCGCCGACAGGGACTGAACACCGGGGAGCTGTTTTTT. The genes are TRBV5-1 and TRBJ2-2, with D perhaps TRBD1 (7 bases). CDR3 length: 15 amino acids. The V end lost 7 bases, the J end lost 1 base, and 14 bases lay between the germline ends. Germline loops: CDR1 SGHRS, CDR2 YFSETQ.

V gene TRBV7-2 combines with J gene TRBJ1-4, with 7 bases identical to TRBD1. The germline V gene has CDR1 SGHTA and CDR2 FQGNSA. The ends lost 5 bases at V and 2 bases at J; junction bases unmatched: 5. This CDR3 spans 15 amino acids. CDR3 amino acids: CASSPQTGTNEKLFF. The CDR3 region has the DNA TGTGCCAGCAGCCCCCAGACAGGGACTAATGAAAAACTGTTTTTT.

This chain connects TRBV10-3 to TRBJ1-2; 8 nucleotides agree with TRBD1. The CDR3 is made up of 15 amino acids. CDR1 is ENHRY, CDR2 SYGVKD, per germline. Germline trimming cut 4 bases from V and 7 bases from J; bases unmatched to any gene: 11. The CDR3: CAISVDRTGSSGYTF. In DNA, the CDR3 is TGTGCCATCAGTGTGGATAGGACAGGGTCGAGTGGCTACACCTTC.

This clone has a handful of counts. The gene calls are TRBV9 and TRBJ1-5; D is unresolved. The CDR3 covers 14 residues. Trimming cost V 4 bases and J 9 bases, with 17 bases left between them. From germline, CDR1 is SGDLS and CDR2 YYNGEE. The CDR3 protein is CASSPSSGWSPQHF. The DNA for the CDR3 is TGTGCCAGCAGCCCCTCATCGGGTTGGTCGCCCCAGCATTTT. Variable domain in full (rest from reference TRBV9 and TRBJ1-5): DSGVTQTPKHLITATGQRVTLRCSPRSGDLSVYWYQQSLDQGLQFLIQYYNGEERAKGNILERFSAQQFPDLHSELNLSSLELGDSALYFCASSPSSGWSPQHFGDGTRLSIL.

This clone was seen just once. The chain combines TRBV6-2 or TRBV6-3 with TRBJ1-1, with 7 nucleotides matching TRBD1. The V and J ends lost 4 bases and 4 bases, in that order; junction bases with no gene match: 6. Germline V lookup: CDR1 MNHEY, CDR2 SVGEGT. The CDR3 is 14 residues long. CDR3 amino acids: CASSFLGTVTEAFF. Written as DNA, the CDR3 is TGTGCCAGCAGTTTCCTTGGGACAGTCACTGAAGCTTTCTTT.